This T cell receptor (beta chain) stems from a study of blood T cell dynamics during melanoma immunotherapy. Time point described: pre-treatment baseline. Generated by immunoSEQ multiplex PCR, the TCRdb table keeps only in-frame clones and is missing some. This table has approximately 17,000 clones, roughly nine tenths appearing once. The sample consisted of blood, taken from a patient treated with checkpoint blockade. The source is a human donor with melanoma.

In DNA, the CDR3 is TGTGCCATCAGTGAGCTCTCACGTACAGATACGCAGTATTTT. Translating it yields CAISELSRTDTQYF. This chain joins TRBV10-3 and TRBJ2-3; D call uncertain. Trimming pared 2 bases from V and 3 bases from J, leaving 9 bases between. This CDR3 has 14 amino acids. The germline V gene encodes CDR1 ENHRY and CDR2 SYGVKD.